A single sample is the source of the 5 T cell receptor beta chains below, sequenced in a study of T-cell reconstitution after alpha-beta-depleted transplantation in children. Unique molecular identifiers were incorporated when the TCRbeta library was constructed. TCRdb re-analysed the PCR reads in MiXCR, keeping a single row per CDR3 protein. The profile covers 400,000 to 500,000 distinct CDR3 sequences, with roughly 11% appearing a single time and 4.5% to 7% taken by the ten largest. The sample consisted of PBMCs from the stem cell graft donor, taken from the stem cell graft. These TCRs come from a human donor who donated a stem cell graft to a child with acute myeloid leukemia.

This clonotype was observed a single time. The chain carries TRBV20-1 and TRBJ2-7; D might be TRBD2 (5 bases). The germline CDR1 and CDR2 sequences are DFQATT and SNEGSKA (reference sequence). Trimming took off 0 bases at V and 0 bases at J, with 12 bases between the two ends. The length of the CDR3 is 15 residues. The CDR3 loop reads CSARDTSGLSYEQYF. For the CDR3, the DNA is TGCAGTGCTAGAGATACAAGCGGCCTCTCCTACGAGCAGTACTTC.

The chain is built from TRBV18 and TRBJ1-5; 9 bases are shared with TRBD1. The trim removed 3 bases at V and 11 bases at J, leaving 8 bases unmatched. CDR3 length equals 14 residues. Germline V lookup: CDR1 KGHSH, CDR2 LQKENI. The CDR3 region has the DNA TGTGCCAGCTCACCCGGACAGGGGCCCTCAGCCCAGCATTTT. Its translation: CASSPGQGPSAQHF. Supplemented by reference TRBV18 and TRBJ1-5, the full variable domain reads NAGVMQNPRHLVRRRGQEARLRCSPMKGHSHVYWYRQLPEEGLKFMVYLQKENIIDESGMPKERFSAEFPKEGPSILRIQQVVRGDSAAYFCASSPGQGPSAQHFGDGTRLSIL.

V and J are TRBV7-2 and TRBJ2-7; the D is unclear. Trimming shortened V by 5 bases and J by 3 bases, and 11 bases separated the two germline ends. Germline loops: CDR1 SGHTA, CDR2 FQGNSA. This CDR3 region has 13 residues. DNA of the CDR3: TGTGCCAGCAGCCCGAGTATAGACTACGAGCAGTACTTC. Protein: CASSPSIDYEQYF.

The V call is TRBV7-3, the J call TRBJ2-2; 13 bases match TRBD2. The germline V gene has CDR1 SGHTA and CDR2 FQGTGA. J lost 4 bases, V lost 6 bases, and 2 bases had no gene match. CDR3 length: 15 amino acids. The CDR3 DNA is TGTGCCAGCAGTTGGACTAGCGGGAGCACCGGGGAGCTGTTTTTT. It encodes CASSWTSGSTGELFF.

This clonotype occurred a few times. This chain joins TRBV15 and TRBJ2-1; 15 bases are a match to TRBD2. With V trimmed by 6 bases and J by 5 bases, 14 bases remained unmatched. Germline CDR1 LNHNV, CDR2 YYDKDF (reference sequence). The CDR3 runs 19 residues. In nucleotides, the CDR3 is TGTGCCACCAGTAGGGGGGAGGGGACTAGCGGGAGGTTCGACAATGAGCAGTTCTTC. Translated, it gives CATSRGEGTSGRFDNEQFF.